The 26 T cell receptor beta chains reported below all come from one sample, sequenced in a study of patients and donors after allogeneic stem cell transplantation. TCRdb independently ran MiXCR on the RT-PCR reads; one entry per CDR3 protein. The sample has 900,000 to 1,000,000 distinct CDR3 sequences, about a sixth seen once. The sample was blood, either unsorted or a sorted T cell fraction (not recorded which). The receptors shown here come from a human donor who was either an allogeneic HSCT recipient or a stem cell or donor lymphocyte infusion donor (not recorded which). It is not recorded whose cells these are; they may come from a transplant donor.

This clonotype was detected many times. This chain joins TRBV12-3 or TRBV12-4 and TRBJ1-5; unclear D gene. The CDR3 totals 15 residues. The V gene lost 2 bases and the J gene lost 3 bases, with 11 bases spanning the gap. The CDR3 is CASSLFVGFNQPQHF. The CDR3 DNA reads TGTGCCAGCAGTTTATTCGTCGGTTTCAATCAGCCCCAGCATTTT.

V is TRBV5-4 and J is TRBJ2-1; D is perhaps TRBD1 (5 bases). The germline V gene has CDR1 SGHNT and CDR2 YYREEE (reference sequence). V lost 2 bases to trimming and J lost 6 bases, with 27 bases between them. There are 19 residues in the CDR3. This chain's CDR3 is CASSFAHEIGYDSSNEQFF. The CDR3, as DNA: TGTGCCAGCAGCTTCGCCCACGAGATCGGGTACGACAGTTCCAATGAGCAGTTCTTC.

This clonotype has just a few counts. The genes are TRBV15 and TRBJ1-5; no firm D call. Germline V lookup: CDR1 LNHNV, CDR2 YYDKDF (reference sequence). V was clipped by 3 bases and J by 1 base, with 7 bases between them. There are 14 residues in the CDR3. The CDR3 nucleotides read TGTGCCACCAGCAGTGGATCCAGCAATCAGCCCCAGCATTTT. This encodes CATSSGSSNQPQHF.

This clonotype was counted between two and nine times. The chain uses TRBV18 and TRBJ1-5, with D possibly TRBD1 on 5 matching bases. The V gene's germline CDR1 is KGHSH and CDR2 LQKENI. Trimming removed 3 bases from V and 2 bases from J, with 11 bases in between. The CDR3 contains 15 residues. CDR3 DNA: TGTGCCAGCTCACCCGGGGGGAATGGCAATCAGCCCCAGCATTTT. It encodes CASSPGGNGNQPQHF.

This clonotype was detected a few times. V and J are TRBV20-1 and TRBJ2-7; TRBD2 is a possible D gene (6 bases). Germline V gives CDR1 DFQATT, CDR2 SNEGSKA (reference sequence). This CDR3 has 13 amino acids. V shed 3 bases and J shed 2 bases, with 11 bases lying between them. The CDR3 DNA is TGCAGTGCTAGTAGAGGACTAACCTACGAGCAGTACTTC. This gives the protein CSASRGLTYEQYF.

The table lists this clonotype with a few counts. CDR3 sequence (DNA): TGTGCCAGCAGCCAGGGGACAGGGAGGGGCACAGATACGCAGTATTTT. It translates to CASSQGTGRGTDTQYF. The rearrangement links TRBV12-3 or TRBV12-4 to TRBJ2-3; 9 bases match TRBD1. V was pared by 6 bases and J by 1 base, with 8 bases of the junction left unmatched. This CDR3 comprises 16 residues.

The chain combines TRBV7-8 with TRBJ2-7; 8 bases are shared with TRBD1. The CDR3 loop spans 16 amino acids. Per the germline V gene, CDR1 is SGHVS and CDR2 is FQNEAQ. V trimming: 2 bases; J trimming: 3 bases; junction bases outside the gene matches: 9. As DNA, the CDR3 is TGTGCCAGCAGCTTAATGTCGACAGGGGTTTTCTACGAGCAGTACTTC. Its protein is CASSLMSTGVFYEQYF.

The gene calls are TRBV5-1 and TRBJ2-5; TRBD2 might be the D (5 bases). The length of the CDR3 is 13 residues. V was shortened by 4 bases and J by 3 bases, with 10 bases between the two germline ends. The germline gives CDR1 SGHRS, CDR2 YFSETQ. The DNA of the CDR3 is TGCGCCAGCAGCCCGGACGGGAAAGAGACCCAGTACTTC. Translated, it gives CASSPDGKETQYF. The variable domain in full, with the rest retrieved from reference TRBV5-1 and TRBJ2-5, is KAGVTQTPRYLIKTRGQQVTLSCSPISGHRSVSWYQQTPGQGLQFLFEYFSETQRNKGNFPGRFSGRQFSNSRSEMNVSTLELGDSALYLCASSPDGKETQYFGPGTRLLVL.

Only a few counts were recorded for this clonotype. Here the CDR3 DNA reads TGCGCCAGCAGCTTGGCCGACAGGGAGGCCGGGGAGCTGTTTTTT. Translation: CASSLADREAGELFF. V gene TRBV5-1 combines with J gene TRBJ2-2; weak D call: TRBD1 (7 bases). Trimming removed 0 bases at V and 6 bases at J, with 12 bases between. CDR1 and CDR2 from the germline V gene are SGHRS and YFSETQ. This CDR3 has 15 residues.

This clonotype has just a few counts. The chain carries TRBV27 and TRBJ2-7, with a possible D match to TRBD2 (6 bases). Deletions cut 1 base from V and 0 bases from J, with 16 bases between. This CDR3 has 17 residues. Germline CDR1 is MNHEY and CDR2 is SMNVEV (reference sequence). CDR3 residues: CASSLWGRSGLSYEQYF. DNA of the CDR3: TGTGCCAGCAGTTTATGGGGGAGGAGCGGGCTCTCCTACGAGCAGTACTTC.

This clonotype appeared a few times. CDR3 in DNA: TGTGCCAGCACCCCACCCGGACCCTACACTGAAGCTTTCTTT. Translated, it gives CASTPPGPYTEAFF. The rearrangement uses TRBV7-8 and TRBJ1-1; D is ambiguous. This CDR3 spans 14 amino acids. Germline values: CDR1 SGHVS, CDR2 FQNEAQ. The V end was cut by 7 bases, the J end by 3 bases, with 15 bases between.

Only a few counts were recorded for this clonotype. The chain combines TRBV2 with TRBJ2-1; D is undetermined. Trimming pared 3 bases from V and 8 bases from J, leaving 5 bases between. Germline V gene data show CDR1 as SNHLY and CDR2 as FYNNEI. The CDR3 consists of 11 residues. The CDR3 is CASSDSDEQFF. CDR3 coding DNA: TGTGCCAGCAGTGATTCCGATGAGCAGTTCTTC.

This clonotype was counted a single time. The V and J genes are TRBV5-1 and TRBJ2-1; 7 bases line up with TRBD2. Germline loops: CDR1 SGHRS, CDR2 YFSETQ. This CDR3 is 16 amino acids long. J was trimmed by 8 bases and V by 4 bases; bases with no gene match: 15. The CDR3 DNA follows: TGCGCCAGCAGCCCCCCCATGAGCGGGAACATCGATGAGCAGTTCTTC. Protein sequence: CASSPPMSGNIDEQFF.

This clonotype was counted many times. The V and J genes are TRBV4-3 and TRBJ2-1, with 10 bases matching TRBD1. Germline values: CDR1 LGHNA, CDR2 YSLEER. The CDR3 extends over 17 amino acids. J gave up 8 bases and V 1 base, and 11 bases lay outside the gene matches. The chain's CDR3 is CASSQAWLGQGIDEQFF. The CDR3 DNA reads as TGCGCCAGCAGCCAAGCCTGGCTGGGACAGGGGATCGATGAGCAGTTCTTC.

Only a few counts were recorded for this clonotype. This sequence joins TRBV2 and TRBJ1-2, with D possibly being TRBD1 (6 bases). V was pared by 3 bases and J by 8 bases, with 16 bases between. CDR3 length: 14 amino acids. The germline V gene encodes CDR1 SNHLY and CDR2 FYNNEI. As DNA, the CDR3 is TGTGCCAGCAGTGAGACGCTAACAGGGTTCGGCTACACCTTC. It codes for CASSETLTGFGYTF.

The chain links TRBV7-9 to TRBJ2-7; 7 nucleotides line up with TRBD1. Unmatched junction bases numbered 14, after V lost 5 bases and J lost 4 bases. The V gene's germline CDR1 is SEHNR and CDR2 FQNEAQ (reference sequence). The CDR3 consists of 16 residues. In nucleotides, the CDR3 is TGTGCCAGCAGCACCCTCCTAGGGACAGACTCTTACGAGCAGTACTTC. The encoded protein is CASSTLLGTDSYEQYF.

The chain couples TRBV27 to TRBJ1-6; possibly TRBD1 for D (5 bases). V was cut by 3 bases and J by 9 bases, with 15 bases left in between. The CDR3 extends over 15 amino acids. Per the germline V gene, CDR1 is MNHEY and CDR2 is SMNVEV (reference sequence). The CDR3 region has the DNA TGTGCCAGCAGTTTCCTGACAGAGCCCACTTCACCCCTCCACTTT. Protein: CASSFLTEPTSPLHF.

This clonotype appeared a few times. The DNA of the CDR3 is TGTGCCAGCAGCGCCGCAGGGGCTCAGCCCCAGCATTTT. It translates to CASSAAGAQPQHF. The V and J genes are TRBV7-2 and TRBJ1-5; D perhaps matches TRBD1 (6 bases). The CDR3 runs to 13 residues. Trimming removed 5 bases at V and 6 bases at J, with 11 bases between. In germline, CDR1 is SGHTA, CDR2 FQGNSA.

The chain recombines TRBV12-3 or TRBV12-4 with TRBJ2-7, with 12 bases fitting TRBD2. V shed 3 bases and J 3 bases; nucleotides not matched to a gene: 3. This CDR3 has 15 amino acids. Here the CDR3 reads CASSFSTSGGYEQYF. The CDR3 coding sequence is TGTGCCAGCAGTTTCTCGACTAGCGGGGGCTACGAGCAGTACTTC.

The genes are TRBV6-5 and TRBJ2-3; TRBD2 matches 11 bases. CDR1 and CDR2 (germline): MNHEY, SVGAGI. The CDR3 has 18 amino acids. V lost 0 bases to trimming and J lost 9 bases; unmatched junction nucleotides: 14. CDR3 sequence reads: CASSYSGLAGSTKETQYF. The DNA of the CDR3 is TGTGCCAGCAGTTACTCCGGACTAGCGGGCTCTACCAAGGAGACGCAGTATTTT.

The rearrangement joins TRBV7-9 to TRBJ2-7; D call uncertain. With 1 base removed from V and 3 bases from J, the gap between germline ends came to 10 bases. The CDR3 contains 14 residues. Germline V gives CDR1 SEHNR, CDR2 FQNEAQ (reference sequence). CDR3 sequence (DNA): TGTGCCAGCAGCTTAGAGAAACAGATCTACGAGCAGTACTTC. Translation: CASSLEKQIYEQYF.

This clonotype was detected only a few times. The V and J genes are TRBV10-3 and TRBJ1-2, with 9 bases that match TRBD1. This CDR3 has 14 residues. After removal of 5 bases from V and 5 bases from J, the junction contained 6 bases not matched to a gene. CDR1 is ENHRY, CDR2 SYGVKD, per germline. The CDR3 sequence: CAISSTGGDYGYTF. In nucleotides, the CDR3 is TGTGCCATCAGTTCTACAGGGGGCGATTATGGCTACACCTTC.

The CDR3 DNA sequence: TGTGCCAGCTTGGAGGACACTGAAGCTTTCTTT. Amino acid sequence: CASLEDTEAFF. The V and J genes are TRBV12-3 or TRBV12-4 and TRBJ1-1, with unresolved D. Deletions cut 8 bases from V and 3 bases from J, with 7 bases between. The CDR3 has 11 residues.

In this sample, this clonotype turned up a few times. The chain employs TRBV20-1 and TRBJ2-7; 7 bases line up with TRBD2. V was pared by 5 bases and J by 3 bases, with 10 bases of the junction left unmatched. Germline V CDR1 and CDR2: DFQATT, SNEGSKA (reference sequence). This CDR3 spans 14 amino acids. The CDR3 region has the DNA TGCAGTGCTGGGATTGGGCGGGAGTTCTACGAGCAGTACTTC. Its translation is CSAGIGREFYEQYF.

The chain links TRBV19 to TRBJ1-2; 9 bases map to TRBD1. V was pared by 6 bases and J by 6 bases, with 5 bases of the junction left unmatched. CDR3 length: 13 residues. Per the germline V gene, CDR1 is LNHDA and CDR2 is SQIVND (reference sequence). The DNA for the CDR3 is TGTGCCAGTAGGGGACAGGGATCGAATGGCTACACCTTC. Translating it yields CASRGQGSNGYTF.

V and J are TRBV5-6 and TRBJ2-2; TRBD1 aligns across 8 bases. V dropped 1 base and J dropped 2; count of bases not matched to a gene: 4. This CDR3 has 16 residues. CDR1 and CDR2 from the germline V gene are SGHDT and YYEEEE. The CDR3 loop reads CASSLTGQDNTGELFF. The CDR3 region has the DNA TGTGCCAGCAGCTTGACGGGACAGGACAACACCGGGGAGCTGTTTTTT.